The 18 T cell receptor beta chains in this list originate from one sample, sequenced in a study of cytomegalovirus exposure and HLA in healthy donors. PCR employed 60 Vbeta and 13 Jbeta primers. Assay: immunoSEQ multiplex PCR; the TCRdb copy retains only in-frame clones and omits some. In the table there are about 180,000 clones, 80% of which are singletons. Sample: PBMCs. These receptor sequences come from a woman aged 25-40 years in good health and CMV-seronegative.

The chain uses TRBV6-6 and TRBJ2-7, with 8 bases that match TRBD1. CDR3 size: 16 residues. J lost 3 bases, V lost 6 bases, and 13 bases had no gene match. Germline CDR1 is MNHNY and CDR2 is SVGAGI (reference sequence). CDR3 protein: CASSSTGTGPFYEQYF. The CDR3 coding sequence is TGTGCCAGCAGCTCCACCGGGACAGGTCCTTTCTACGAGCAGTACTTC.

The chain recombines TRBV27 with TRBJ2-7, with D perhaps matching TRBD2 (7 bases). Germline loops: CDR1 MNHEY, CDR2 SMNVEV (reference sequence). V gave up 6 bases and J gave up 3 bases, with 21 bases separating them. The CDR3 length is 16 residues. The CDR3 nucleotides are TGTGCCAGCAGCAAAGTTGGGGGGGCTGGATTCTACGAGCAGTACTTC. Its translation is CASSKVGGAGFYEQYF.

The J gene is TRBJ1-3, the V gene TRBV6-6, with unresolved D. The length of the CDR3 is 15 residues. V lost 4 bases, J lost 0 bases, and 10 bases lay in between. Germline assignment: CDR1 MNHNY and CDR2 SVGAGI (reference sequence). The CDR3 loop is CASSLSTSSGNTIYF. CDR3 in DNA: TGTGCCAGCAGTTTGTCAACTAGCTCTGGAAACACCATATATTTT.

The V gene is TRBV20-1, the J gene TRBJ2-7, with D uncertain. The CDR3 is 10 residues long. The germline gives CDR1 DFQATT, CDR2 SNEGSKA (reference sequence). The CDR3 region is CSARSYEQYF. For the CDR3, the DNA is TGCAGCGCTCGCAGCTACGAGCAGTACTTC.

The chain employs TRBV6-5 and TRBJ1-1; TRBD1 might be the D (6 bases). The V end lost 6 bases, the J end lost 1 base, and 12 bases lay between the germline ends. The CDR3 extends over 14 amino acids. The V gene's germline CDR1 is MNHEY and CDR2 SVGAGI. In DNA, the CDR3 is TGTGCCAGCAGCGAAACAGGGTCGAACACTGAAGCTTTCTTT. It yields the protein CASSETGSNTEAFF.

This chain joins TRBV4-2 and TRBJ1-2, with D perhaps matching TRBD1 (5 bases). Trimming cost V 4 bases and J 0 bases, with 15 bases left between them. There are 16 residues in the CDR3. Germline V lookup: CDR1 LGHNA, CDR2 YNFKEQ. CDR3 region: CASSPKGPPSNYGYTF. The CDR3 DNA is TGTGCCAGCAGCCCCAAGGGGCCACCCTCTAACTATGGCTACACCTTC.

This chain joins TRBV6-1 and TRBJ1-1, with 9 bases matching TRBD1. Losses at the gene ends were 2 bases for V and 5 bases for J; bases not matched to a gene: 6. The germline V gene has CDR1 MNHNS and CDR2 SASEGT. The CDR3 is 15 residues long. Here the CDR3 reads CASSEPTGGRTEAFF. CDR3 sequence (DNA): TGTGCCAGCAGTGAACCTACAGGGGGCCGAACTGAAGCTTTCTTT.

The chain uses TRBV5-5 and TRBJ1-5; D unclear. The CDR3 covers 13 residues. Trimming shortened V by 4 bases and J by 0 bases, and 5 bases separated the two germline ends. Germline values: CDR1 SGHKS, CDR2 YYEKEE (reference sequence). CDR3 DNA: TGTGCCAGCAGCCTCAGTAGCAATCAGCCCCAGCATTTT. Translated, it gives CASSLSSNQPQHF.

The CDR3 loop reads CASSLTGNSVYGYTF. The CDR3 nucleotides read TGTGCCAGCAGCCTGACAGGGAACAGCGTCTATGGCTACACCTTC. V is TRBV5-6 and J is TRBJ1-2, with TRBD1 matching 7 bases. V lost 4 bases and J lost 4; bases outside the gene matches: 10. The CDR3 is made up of 15 amino acids. CDR1 SGHDT and CDR2 YYEEEE come from the germline V gene.

CDR3 protein: CASSLASLAETQYF. CDR3 nucleotide sequence: TGCGCCAGCAGCCTCGCCTCACTAGCAGAGACCCAGTACTTC. This chain connects TRBV5-1 to TRBJ2-5, with D perhaps TRBD2 (6 bases). There are 14 residues in the CDR3. Trimming took 4 bases from V and 4 from J, leaving 14 bases between them. Germline V gene lookup returns CDR1 SGHRS and CDR2 YFSETQ.

CDR3: CASSLSTYNEQFF. CDR3 in DNA: TGTGCCAGCAGTCTCTCGACTTACAATGAGCAGTTCTTC. The chain couples TRBV6-5 to TRBJ2-1, with no clear D. The V gene's germline CDR1 is MNHEY and CDR2 SVGAGI. This CDR3 spans 13 amino acids. With 5 bases removed from V and 4 bases from J, the gap between germline ends came to 9 bases.

V gene TRBV4-3 combines with J gene TRBJ1-3; 7 bases line up with TRBD1. Per germline, CDR1 LGHNA and CDR2 YSLEER. Trimming cost V 3 bases and J 2 bases; bases outside gene matches: 7. The CDR3 runs 16 residues. CDR3 amino acids: CASSQIQGTPGNTIYF. The CDR3, as DNA: TGCGCCAGCAGCCAGATACAGGGGACCCCTGGAAACACCATATATTTT.

The chain combines TRBV15 with TRBJ1-1; D gene unclear. CDR3 length: 11 residues. The germline V and J ends were trimmed by 4 bases and 3 bases, with 3 bases remaining between them. Germline V gives CDR1 LNHNV, CDR2 YYDKDF (reference sequence). CDR3 region: CATSTDTEAFF. Here the CDR3 DNA reads TGTGCCACCAGCACGGACACTGAAGCTTTCTTT.

J is TRBJ2-2 and V is TRBV15; TRBD2 agrees at 14 bases. V shed 3 bases and J 4 bases; nucleotides not matched to a gene: 1. Germline CDR1 is LNHNV and CDR2 is YYDKDF (reference sequence). CDR3 size: 16 residues. The CDR3 coding sequence is TGTGCCACCAGCAGGGGGACTAGCGGGGGCACCGGGGAGCTGTTTTTT. Residues: CATSRGTSGGTGELFF.

The chain is built from TRBV9 and TRBJ2-1; 10 bases are a match to TRBD2. This CDR3 contains 13 residues. V shed 2 bases and J 9 bases; nucleotides not matched to a gene: 2. CDR1 and CDR2 (germline): SGDLS, YYNGEE. DNA for the CDR3: TGTGCCAGCAGCGTCGTAGCGGGGGGTGAGCAGTTCTTC. Translation gives CASSVVAGGEQFF.

V is TRBV25-1 and J is TRBJ2-1; D is uncertain. Trimming shortened V by 8 bases and J by 0 bases, and 14 bases separated the two germline ends. Germline CDR1 MGHDK, CDR2 SYGVNS. The CDR3 runs 15 residues. The CDR3 spells CASALLKSSYNEQFF. The CDR3, as DNA: TGTGCCAGCGCCCTACTGAAGAGCTCCTACAATGAGCAGTTCTTC.

The chain has TRBV7-9 and TRBJ2-2, with D perhaps TRBD2 (7 bases). The germline V and J ends were trimmed by 4 bases and 6 bases, with 9 bases remaining between them. The CDR3 runs 13 residues. Germline V gives CDR1 SEHNR, CDR2 FQNEAQ (reference sequence). CDR3 region: CASSSRGPGELFF. CDR3 in DNA: TGTGCCAGCAGCTCGCGGGGGCCCGGGGAGCTGTTTTTT. Full variable domain (outside the CDR3, taken from reference TRBV7-9 and TRBJ2-2): DTGVSQNPRHKITKRGQNVTFRCDPISEHNRLYWYRQTLGQGPEFLTYFQNEAQLEKSRLLSDRFSAERPKGSFSTLEIQRTEQGDSAMYLCASSSRGPGELFFGEGSRLTVL.

The V call is TRBV6-1, the J call TRBJ1-5, with D perhaps matching TRBD1 (5 bases). CDR1 is MNHNS and CDR2 is SASEGT in the germline V gene. Between the trimmed V and J ends, which lost 3 bases and 9 bases, there was a span of 18 bases. The length of the CDR3 is 15 residues. CDR3: CASSDPGADIRPQHF. For the CDR3, the DNA is TGTGCCAGCAGTGACCCTGGGGCGGATATCAGGCCCCAGCATTTT.